The 26 T cell receptor beta chains listed next were all sequenced from one sample in a study of shared clonotypes between healthy human individuals. The data were produced by immunoSEQ multiplex PCR, yet TCRdb's version contains in-frame clones alone and is incomplete. The sample shows roughly 2.2 million clones, about 90% of them seen only once. Sequencing was done on a sample of naive CD4+ T cells from PBMCs. As for subset: CD45RA+ positively selected. The receptors derive from a man between 18 and 29 years old in good health. Some clones in this sample may be carry-over from other donors' samples.

The chain couples TRBV5-1 to TRBJ1-4, with D possibly TRBD1 on 5 matching bases. This CDR3 spans 12 amino acids. Per germline, CDR1 SGHRS and CDR2 YFSETQ. Trimming removed 7 bases from V and 8 bases from J, with 12 bases in between. The CDR3 DNA is TGCGCCAGCGGGGCTCTTCTAGAAAAACTGTTTTTT. Amino acids: CASGALLEKLFF.

This chain joins TRBV18 and TRBJ2-4; TRBD2 aligns across 9 bases. Unmatched junction bases numbered 6, after V lost 0 bases and J lost 3 bases. CDR3 size: 17 residues. Looked up from germline, CDR1 is KGHSH and CDR2 is LQKENI. The CDR3 reads CASSPPLAGAGKNIQYF. The CDR3 DNA reads TGTGCCAGCTCACCACCTTTAGCGGGGGCGGGCAAAAACATTCAGTACTTC.

The chain employs TRBV7-9 and TRBJ2-3; 11 positions agree with TRBD2. The CDR3 totals 19 residues. The trim removed 6 bases at V and 6 bases at J, leaving 20 bases unmatched. The germline gives CDR1 SEHNR, CDR2 FQNEAQ (reference sequence). The CDR3 DNA follows: TGTGCCAGCAGGTGGACCGGCTGGGGGACTAGCGGCTGGGGCGATACGCAGTATTTT. This encodes CASRWTGWGTSGWGDTQYF. The full variable domain, rest sourced from reference TRBV7-9 and TRBJ2-3, is DTGVSQNPRHKITKRGQNVTFRCDPISEHNRLYWYRQTLGQGPEFLTYFQNEAQLEKSRLLSDRFSAERPKGSFSTLEIQRTEQGDSAMYLCASRWTGWGTSGWGDTQYFGPGTRLTVL.

Points on this clone: This specimen includes other DNA sequences encoding the same CDR3. The chain recombines TRBV7-2 with TRBJ2-1, with D maybe TRBD2 (6 bases). Germline V gene lookup returns CDR1 SGHTA and CDR2 FQGNSA. V lost 0 bases to trimming and J lost 7 bases, with 7 bases between them. CDR3 length: 13 amino acids. The CDR3 is CASSLAGGNEQFF. The CDR3 DNA reads TGTGCCAGCAGCTTAGCGGGAGGTAATGAGCAGTTCTTC.

The chain combines TRBV6-1 with TRBJ2-5, with D possibly called TRBD1 or TRBD2 (5 bases each). The V gene's germline CDR1 is MNHNS and CDR2 SASEGT. Trimming took off 10 bases at V and 0 bases at J, with 15 bases between the two ends. The CDR3 contains 14 residues. The CDR3 DNA follows: TGTGCCACCTTTTCGCTGGGGGACCAAGAGACCCAGTACTTC. Protein sequence: CATFSLGDQETQYF.

V usage is TRBV6-5 and J usage is TRBJ1-4, with a possible D match to TRBD1 (5 bases). V dropped 0 bases and J dropped 7 bases, with 9 bases sitting between them. The germline V gene has CDR1 MNHEY and CDR2 SVGAGI. The CDR3 is made up of 14 amino acids. The CDR3 reads CASSYSRGSEKLFF. As DNA, the CDR3 is TGTGCCAGCAGTTACTCAAGGGGTTCTGAAAAACTGTTTTTT.

Regarding this clone: At one of its ends the junction is not consistent with the germline gene, which may arise from a read error. The chain has TRBV7-2 and TRBJ2-5; weak D call: TRBD1 (8 bases). Germline V gene data show CDR1 as SGHTA and CDR2 as FQGNSA. The CDR3 consists of 16 residues. The CDR3 is CASSFNRGGYQETQYF. CDR3 DNA: TGTGCCAGCAGCTTTAACAGGGGGGGGTACCAGGAGACCCAGTACTTC.

V gene TRBV4-3 combines with J gene TRBJ1-2; D uncertain. CDR3 size: 13 residues. The V gene lost 0 bases and the J gene lost 2 bases, with 4 bases spanning the gap. CDR1 LGHNA and CDR2 YSLEER come from the germline V gene. CDR3: CASSQDQNYGYTF. In DNA, the CDR3 is TGCGCCAGCAGCCAAGACCAAAACTATGGCTACACCTTC.

This chain links TRBV6-1 with TRBJ2-2, with D uncertain. V gave up 9 bases and J gave up 1 base, with 12 bases separating them. This CDR3 is 14 amino acids long. Germline V gene sequence: CDR1 MNHNS, CDR2 SASEGT. CDR3 sequence reads: CASGYNWNTGELFF. The CDR3 DNA reads TGTGCCAGTGGGTATAATTGGAACACCGGGGAGCTGTTTTTT.

The V call is TRBV21-1, the J call TRBJ2-1; no DNA check was done on the table's D call, TRBD2. TRBV21-1 counts as a pseudogene. This CDR3 comprises 15 residues. The CDR3 region is CASSKSSGRTIKEFF. CDR3 sequence (DNA): TGTGCCAGCAGCAAGTCTAGCGGGAGAACCATCAAGGAGTTCTTC.

In the case of this clone: Additional DNA sequences in this sample encode the identical CDR3. The V gene is TRBV29-1, the J gene TRBJ2-3; D perhaps matches TRBD1 (6 bases). Trimming left V 2 bases short and J 0 bases short, with 6 bases between. Germline-derived CDR1 and CDR2 are SQVTM and ANQGSEA. This CDR3 contains 13 residues. The CDR3 sequence is CSVEQGSTDTQYF. CDR3 DNA: TGCAGCGTTGAACAGGGGAGCACAGATACGCAGTATTTT.

The V and J genes are TRBV29-1 and TRBJ1-2; 8 nucleotides align to TRBD1. V shed 4 bases, J shed 1 base, and the junction held 2 bases outside the gene matches. CDR1 and CDR2 from the germline V gene are SQVTM and ANQGSEA. The CDR3 extends over 13 amino acids. CDR3 sequence (DNA): TGCAGCGTTGGGGACAGGCTTAACTATGGCTACACCTTC. Amino acids: CSVGDRLNYGYTF. Full variable domain (missing parts from reference TRBV29-1 and TRBJ1-2): SAVISQKPSRDICQRGTSLTIQCQVDSQVTMMFWYRQQPGQSLTLIATANQGSEATYESGFVIDKFPISRPNLTFSTLTVSNMSPEDSSIYLCSVGDRLNYGYTFGSGTRLTVV.

Of note for this clone: Different DNA sequences within this sample yield the same CDR3. V is TRBV10-3 and J is TRBJ1-2; tentatively, D is TRBD1 (5 bases). Per germline, CDR1 ENHRY and CDR2 SYGVKD. V shed 3 bases and J shed 4 bases, with 9 bases lying between them. CDR3 length equals 13 residues. The CDR3 loop is CAISDGGSYGYTF. CDR3 in DNA: TGTGCCATCAGTGACGGGGGAAGCTATGGCTACACCTTC.

The chain recombines TRBV6-5 with TRBJ1-2; D gene uncertain. Germline CDR1 and CDR2: MNHEY and SVGAGI. CDR3 size: 12 residues. V was cut by 2 bases and J by 10 bases, with 11 bases left in between. The CDR3 loop is CASSYTRGLYTF. The CDR3 region has the DNA TGTGCCAGCAGTTACACCCGAGGTCTCTACACCTTC.

The chain links TRBV7-8 to TRBJ2-2; tentatively, D is TRBD1 (6 bases). V was clipped by 7 bases and J by 4 bases, with 13 bases between them. The length of the CDR3 is 14 residues. Germline CDR1 and CDR2: SGHVS and FQNEAQ. CDR3 residues: CASILVQGTGELFF. In DNA form, the CDR3 reads TGTGCCAGCATCTTGGTACAGGGCACCGGGGAGCTGTTTTTT.

This chain uses TRBV9 with TRBJ2-7; tentatively, D is TRBD2 (5 bases). This CDR3 contains 13 residues. CDR1 and CDR2 (germline): SGDLS, YYNGEE. V lost 3 bases and J lost 4, with 11 bases in between. The CDR3 coding sequence is TGTGCCAGCAGCGGGCTAGCCGGATACGAGCAGTACTTC. This codes for CASSGLAGYEQYF.

The rearrangement uses TRBV28 and TRBJ2-2; 11 bases line up with TRBD2. Trimming cost V 6 bases and J 7 bases; bases outside gene matches: 4. CDR3 length: 14 residues. The germline V gene encodes CDR1 MDHEN and CDR2 SYDVKM. The DNA for the CDR3 is TGTGCCAGCAGACTAGCGGGAGCCGTCGGGGAGCTGTTTTTT. Amino acids: CASRLAGAVGELFF.

V gene TRBV29-1 combines with J gene TRBJ2-2; 7 positions match TRBD1. This CDR3 region has 15 residues. The V gene's germline CDR1 is SQVTM and CDR2 ANQGSEA. V lost 0 bases to trimming and J lost 3 bases; unmatched junction nucleotides: 4. The CDR3 bases are TGCAGCGTTGAAGAGTACAGGGGATACACCGGGGAGCTGTTTTTT. This sequence encodes CSVEEYRGYTGELFF.

This sequence joins TRBV6-4 and TRBJ1-4, with D possibly matching TRBD1 (6 bases). Trimming removed 1 base at V and 5 bases at J, with 14 bases between. Germline CDR1 and CDR2: MRHNA and SNTAGT. This CDR3 is 16 amino acids long. The CDR3 nucleotides are TGTGCCAGCAGTGACTTCCTTCGGACAGACAATGAAAAACTGTTTTTT. It encodes CASSDFLRTDNEKLFF.

This chain joins TRBV27 and TRBJ1-5; 8 bases are shared with TRBD1. Unmatched junction bases numbered 7, after V lost 6 bases and J lost 0 bases. This CDR3 has 16 amino acids. From germline, CDR1 is MNHEY and CDR2 SMNVEV (reference sequence). In DNA, the CDR3 is TGTGCCAGCAGCCCTCGGACAGGGTTTAGCAATCAGCCCCAGCATTTT. Protein product: CASSPRTGFSNQPQHF.

This chain uses TRBV28 with TRBJ1-5; 8 bases match TRBD1. This CDR3 is 15 amino acids long. The V segment lost 3 bases and the J segment 3 bases; nucleotides outside the gene matches: 4. The germline gives CDR1 MDHEN, CDR2 SYDVKM. In DNA, the CDR3 is TGTGCCAGCAGTTTCGTGGACAGGGACAATCAGCCCCAGCATTTT. It yields the protein CASSFVDRDNQPQHF.

The rearrangement uses TRBV7-2 and TRBJ2-3; 7 positions match TRBD2. V dropped 5 bases and J dropped 0; count of bases not matched to a gene: 11. The CDR3 contains 17 residues. Germline V gene sequence: CDR1 SGHTA, CDR2 FQGNSA. CDR3: CASSAGPREASTDTQYF. Here the CDR3 DNA reads TGTGCCAGCAGCGCCGGACCACGGGAGGCCAGCACAGATACGCAGTATTTT.

Only a few counts were recorded for this clone. The CDR3 DNA reads TGTGCCTGGAGTTCAGGGAGGGGGCAGCCCCAGCATTTT. It translates to CAWSSGRGQPQHF. The chain combines TRBV30 with TRBJ1-5; TRBD1 might be the D (6 bases). CDR3 length: 13 residues. V was shortened by 2 bases and J by 7 bases, with 12 bases between the two germline ends. Germline V gene data show CDR1 as GTSNPN and CDR2 as SVGIG (reference sequence).

This clone appeared once. The V and J genes are TRBV7-2 and TRBJ1-2; no clear D gene. Trimming removed 5 bases at V and 4 bases at J, with 14 bases between. The CDR3 spans 14 residues. The germline V gene has CDR1 SGHTA and CDR2 FQGNSA. The CDR3 DNA reads TGTGCCAGCAGCCCTCTCTACCTCGGCTATGGCTACACCTTC. Its protein product is CASSPLYLGYGYTF.

The gene calls are TRBV13 and TRBJ1-1; D is perhaps TRBD1 (6 bases). V lost 5 bases, J lost 10 bases, and 20 bases lay in between. The CDR3 has 14 residues. Per the germline V gene, CDR1 is PRHDT and CDR2 is FYEKMQ (reference sequence). CDR3 region: CASSALVSGAGAFF. DNA for the CDR3: TGTGCCAGCAGCGCCCTGGTTTCAGGGGCGGGAGCTTTCTTT.

This sequence joins TRBV28 and TRBJ2-7; weak D call: TRBD1 (5 bases). The ends were cut back, 6 bases at V and 2 bases at J, with 17 bases in the middle. The CDR3 has 15 residues. The germline CDR1 and CDR2 sequences are MDHEN and SYDVKM. The CDR3 here is CASSLMPQAPYEQYF. Written as DNA, the CDR3 is TGTGCCAGCAGCCTGATGCCACAGGCCCCCTACGAGCAGTACTTC.